This is a list of T cell receptor beta chains from one sample in a study of cytomegalovirus exposure and HLA in healthy donors. Method: immunoSEQ multiplex PCR; TCRdb's copy keeps in-frame clones and lacks some. Among around 120,000 clones listed, 74% were seen once. Sample: PBMCs. All receptors come from a man aged 50-59 years in good health and CMV-seropositive. Each CDR3 is given with its conserved first and last residue. Each record gives: V gene, J gene, CDR3 protein.

v_call: TRBV7-2
j_call: TRBJ1-1
cdr3_aa: CASSSRAQNTEAFF

v_call: TRBV7-3
j_call: TRBJ1-1
cdr3_aa: CASSAGPGMNTEAFF

v_call: TRBV5-1
j_call: TRBJ1-1
cdr3_aa: CASSLAAGIMNTEAFF

v_call: TRBV4-1
j_call: TRBJ2-3
cdr3_aa: CASSRKDRVGDTQYF

v_call: TRBV7-2
j_call: TRBJ1-2
cdr3_aa: CASSLGRADVLGYTF

v_call: TRBV29-1
j_call: TRBJ2-1
cdr3_aa: CSVSGGLSSYNEQFF

v_call: TRBV19
j_call: TRBJ1-4
cdr3_aa: CASRAHRGDEKLFF

v_call: TRBV6-1
j_call: TRBJ2-2
cdr3_aa: CAINREYTGELFF

v_call: TRBV2
j_call: TRBJ2-1
cdr3_aa: CASSGQPYNEQFF

v_call: TRBV6-1
j_call: TRBJ1-1
cdr3_aa: CASSDSGVWSEAFF

v_call: TRBV18
j_call: TRBJ2-7
cdr3_aa: CASSQTASNEQYF

v_call: TRBV10-1
j_call: TRBJ1-1
cdr3_aa: CASSEPEGARAFF

v_call: TRBV20-1
j_call: TRBJ1-1
cdr3_aa: CSAERGIGAFF

v_call: TRBV7-2
j_call: TRBJ1-2
cdr3_aa: CASSYRGGADGYTF

v_call: TRBV5-8
j_call: TRBJ2-3
cdr3_aa: CASSLRQNPSTDTQYF

v_call: TRBV6-6
j_call: TRBJ2-3
cdr3_aa: CASSSQGQGNTDTQYF

v_call: TRBV4-1
j_call: TRBJ1-1
cdr3_aa: CASSQNNRGRLNTEAFF

v_call: TRBV5-5
j_call: TRBJ1-2
cdr3_aa: CASSLGTATNYGYTF